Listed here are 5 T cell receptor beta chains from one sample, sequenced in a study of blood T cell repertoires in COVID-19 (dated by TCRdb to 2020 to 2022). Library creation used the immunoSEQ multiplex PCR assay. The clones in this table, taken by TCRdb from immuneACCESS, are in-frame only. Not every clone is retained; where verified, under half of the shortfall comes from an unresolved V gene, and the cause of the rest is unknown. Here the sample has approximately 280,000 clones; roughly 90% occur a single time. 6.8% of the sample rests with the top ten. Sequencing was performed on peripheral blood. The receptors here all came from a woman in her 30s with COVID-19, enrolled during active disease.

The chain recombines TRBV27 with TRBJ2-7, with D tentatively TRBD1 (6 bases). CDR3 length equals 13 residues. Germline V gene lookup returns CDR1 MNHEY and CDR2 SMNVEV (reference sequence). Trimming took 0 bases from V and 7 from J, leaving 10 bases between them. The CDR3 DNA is TGTGCCAGCAGTTTATCCCTAGGACAGGAGCAGTACTTC. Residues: CASSLSLGQEQYF.

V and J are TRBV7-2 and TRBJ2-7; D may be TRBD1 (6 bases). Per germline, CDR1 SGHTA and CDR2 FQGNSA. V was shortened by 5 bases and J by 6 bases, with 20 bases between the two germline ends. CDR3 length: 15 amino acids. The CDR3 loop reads CASSQNGQPYGEQYF. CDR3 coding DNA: TGTGCCAGCAGCCAGAACGGACAGCCGTATGGCGAGCAGTACTTC.

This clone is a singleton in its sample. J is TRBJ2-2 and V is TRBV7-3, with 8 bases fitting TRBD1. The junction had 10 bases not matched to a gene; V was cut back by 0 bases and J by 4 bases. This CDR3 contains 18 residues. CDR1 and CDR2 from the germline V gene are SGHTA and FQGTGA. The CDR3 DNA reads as TGTGCCAGCAGCTTAACCCCCTGGACAGGGCATTCCACCGGGGAGCTGTTTTTT. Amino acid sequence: CASSLTPWTGHSTGELFF.

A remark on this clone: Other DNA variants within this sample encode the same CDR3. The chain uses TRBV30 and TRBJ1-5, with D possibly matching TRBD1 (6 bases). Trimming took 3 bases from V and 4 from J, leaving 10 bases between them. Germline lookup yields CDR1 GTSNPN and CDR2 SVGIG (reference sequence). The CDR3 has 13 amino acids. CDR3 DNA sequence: TGTGCCTGGAGCGTAACAGGGAATCAGCCCCAGCATTTT. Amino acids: CAWSVTGNQPQHF.

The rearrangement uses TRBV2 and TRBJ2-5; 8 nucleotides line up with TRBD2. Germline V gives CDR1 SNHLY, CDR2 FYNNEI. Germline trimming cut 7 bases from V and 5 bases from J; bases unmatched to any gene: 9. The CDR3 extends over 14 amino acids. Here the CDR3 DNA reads TGTGCCAGCATGCGAGCGGGGGTCGAGGAGACCCAGTACTTC. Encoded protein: CASMRAGVEETQYF.